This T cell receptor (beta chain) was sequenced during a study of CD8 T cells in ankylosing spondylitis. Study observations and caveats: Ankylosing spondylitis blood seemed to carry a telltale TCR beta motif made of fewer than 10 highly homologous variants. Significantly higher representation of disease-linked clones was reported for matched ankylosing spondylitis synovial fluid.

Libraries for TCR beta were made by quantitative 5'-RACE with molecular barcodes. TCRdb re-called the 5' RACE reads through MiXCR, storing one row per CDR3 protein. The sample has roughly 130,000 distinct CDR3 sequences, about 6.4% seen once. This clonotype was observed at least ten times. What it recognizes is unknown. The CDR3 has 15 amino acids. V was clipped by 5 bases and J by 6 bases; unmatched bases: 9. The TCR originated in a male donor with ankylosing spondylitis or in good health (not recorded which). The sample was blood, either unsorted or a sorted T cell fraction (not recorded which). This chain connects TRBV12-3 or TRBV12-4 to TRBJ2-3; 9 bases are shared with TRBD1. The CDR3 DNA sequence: TGTGCCAGCAGTCAACAGGGGGCCGGAAGGGATACGCAGTATTTT. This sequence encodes CASSQQGAGRDTQYF.